The 2 T cell receptor beta chains presented below share a single source sample, sequenced in a study of T cell repertoires in aging, cancer and after chemotherapy. TCR beta rearrangements were amplified from peripheral blood genomic DNA. Multiplex touch-down PCR with TRB-A/B primers amplified rearranged V-D-J TRB sequences. TCRdb re-called the multiplex PCR reads with MiXCR, one entry per CDR3 protein. The sample yields 2,000 or so distinct CDR3 sequences, less than 75% seen once. Material for sequencing was blood. Receptors originate from a human donor with a blood cancer.

CDR3 sequence (DNA): TGTGCCTGTGACAGCGGACTAGCGGGAGATGAGCAGTTCTTC. It specifies CACDSGLAGDEQFF. The chain has TRBV30 and TRBJ2-1; 13 bases are shared with TRBD2. The ends lost 6 bases at V and 8 bases at J; junction bases unmatched: 7. From germline, CDR1 is GTSNPN and CDR2 SVGIG (reference sequence). CDR3 length: 14 amino acids. Drawing the rest from reference TRBV30 and TRBJ2-1, the complete variable domain is SQTIHQWPATLVQPVGSPLSLECTVEGTSNPNLYWYRQAAGRGLQLLFYSVGIGQISSEVPQNLSASRPQDRQFILSSKKLLLSDSGFYLCACDSGLAGDEQFFGPGTRLTVL.

The V gene is TRBV27, the J gene TRBJ2-5, with no clear D. The CDR3 has 13 amino acids. Deletions cut 6 bases from V and 4 bases from J, with 12 bases between. CDR1 is MNHEY and CDR2 is SMNVEV in the germline V gene (reference sequence). CDR3 sequence reads: CASSPRRRETQYF. CDR3 bases: TGTGCCAGCAGCCCAAGGCGGAGAGAGACCCAGTACTTC.